The TCR beta chain under discussion was sequenced for a study of blood T cell repertoires in COVID-19. Notes on this clone: A junction boundary mismatches the germline segment, possibly from a read error.

In germline, CDR1 is LGHNT, CDR2 FRNRAP. There are 13 residues in the CDR3. Clones were sequenced by immunoSEQ multiplex PCR, and TCRdb holds only the in-frame ones, with some missing. The sample includes roughly 40,000 clones, roughly nine tenths of them seen just once. The genes are TRBV12-5 and TRBJ2-7; D may be TRBD1 (5 bases). The TCR sequence derives from a man aged 45 to 65 with active COVID-19. Material: peripheral blood. This chain's CDR3 is CASGLVPARRASF. The CDR3 DNA reads TGTGCTAGTGGTTTGGTACCGGCGCGCAGGGCTTCTTTC.